The next 8 T cell receptor beta chains were all read from a single sample in a study of T cell responses to AZD1222 COVID-19 vaccine. Only in-frame clones appear in the TCRdb table, and some are missing; sequencing was by immunoSEQ multiplex PCR. Of about 110,000 clones in the sample, 90% were seen once. The material sequenced was peripheral blood, taken on day 0 of AZD1222 vaccination. The receptor source for this set is an adult in good health.

The chain links TRBV5-1 to TRBJ1-1; D is ambiguous. The V and J ends lost 3 bases and 11 bases respectively, with 17 bases between them. CDR3 length equals 13 residues. CDR1 SGHRS and CDR2 YFSETQ come from the germline V gene. This chain's CDR3 is CASSWGSSAGAFF. CDR3 in DNA: TGCGCCAGCAGCTGGGGTTCCTCCGCGGGGGCTTTCTTT.

The V and J genes are TRBV27 and TRBJ1-3; tentatively, D is TRBD1 (6 bases). Germline V CDR1 and CDR2: MNHEY, SMNVEV (reference sequence). This CDR3 is built from 14 residues. Trimming shortened V by 4 bases and J by 8 bases, and 15 bases separated the two germline ends. The CDR3 sequence: CASSSGYREDTIYF. The CDR3, as DNA: TGTGCCAGCAGTTCCGGTTACAGGGAAGACACCATATATTTT.

The chain has TRBV10-2 and TRBJ1-2, with TRBD1 as a possible D gene (5 bases). Looked up from germline, CDR1 is WSHSY and CDR2 is SAAADI. This CDR3 is 14 amino acids long. Between the trimmed V and J ends, which lost 2 bases and 9 bases, there was a span of 16 bases. CDR3 nucleotides: TGCGCCAGCAGTGAGACACAGGTCCAAAGGCGCTACACCTTC. Translating it yields CASSETQVQRRYTF.

The J gene is TRBJ1-5, the V gene TRBV2, with a possible D match to TRBD1 (6 bases). This CDR3 contains 15 residues. Trimming took 2 bases from V and 4 from J, leaving 12 bases between them. Germline loops: CDR1 SNHLY, CDR2 FYNNEI. CDR3 bases: TGTGCCAGCAGTGAAACCCAGGGGCCGAATCAGCCCCAGCATTTT. Its protein product is CASSETQGPNQPQHF.

The rearrangement uses TRBV6-9 and TRBJ1-6; D gene ambiguous. Germline V lookup: CDR1 MNHGY, CDR2 SVAAGI. The ends were cut back, 9 bases at V and 2 bases at J, with 11 bases in the middle. This CDR3 is 14 amino acids long. This CDR3 is CARDRRAYNSPLHF. DNA of the CDR3: TGTGCCAGAGATAGAAGGGCCTATAATTCACCCCTCCACTTT.

The gene calls are TRBV19 and TRBJ1-5; D remains unclear. The germline V gene has CDR1 LNHDA and CDR2 SQIVND (reference sequence). V gave up 3 bases and J gave up 3 bases, with 12 bases separating them. There are 15 residues in the CDR3. The CDR3 loop reads CASSIGLRSNQPQHF. CDR3 nucleotides: TGTGCCAGTAGTATCGGTTTACGGTCCAATCAGCCCCAGCATTTT.

The chain uses TRBV18 and TRBJ1-1, with D maybe TRBD1 (5 bases). The V end was cut by 4 bases, the J end by 3 bases, with 9 bases between. The CDR3 consists of 13 residues. Germline V gives CDR1 KGHSH, CDR2 LQKENI. CDR3 coding DNA: TGTGCCAGCTCACAGGGGAGGGACACTGAAGCTTTCTTT. Translating it yields CASSQGRDTEAFF.

The chain has TRBV12-3 or TRBV12-4 and TRBJ1-2, with 7 bases fitting TRBD1. The trim removed 8 bases at V and 4 bases at J, leaving 7 bases unmatched. The CDR3 has 13 amino acids. CDR3 residues: CASRGQRIYGYTF. The CDR3 nucleotides read TGTGCCAGCCGGGGACAGCGAATCTATGGCTACACCTTC.